This is a list of T cell receptor beta chains from one sample in a study of blood T cells in healthy people across ages. TCRdb reprocessed the 5' RACE reads via MiXCR and lists one record per CDR3 protein. The sample lists over a million distinct CDR3 sequences; around 42% were seen once. The sequencing input was blood. The receptors originated from a woman between 18 and 29 years old in good health. The CDR3 runs from the conserved cysteine through the conserved F or W. Each record gives: clone size, V gene, D gene, J gene, CDR3 DNA, CDR3 protein. The D gene is left open where the match is weak. The size field is filled for only some rows; it gives once, few, many or a size class.

few	TRBV6-2/TRBV6-3	-	TRBJ2-7	TGTGCCAGCAGGGAGGTCCTCACCTACGAGCAGTACTTC	CASREVLTYEQYF
few	TRBV2	-	TRBJ2-7	TGTGCCAGCACTCCGGGGGCAACCTACGAGCAGTACTTC	CASTPGATYEQYF
few	TRBV7-2	-	TRBJ1-5	TGTGCCAGCAGCTCGCGTGGGGCGAGGCAGCCCCAGCATTTT	CASSSRGARQPQHF
few	TRBV6-5	-	TRBJ2-7	TGTGCCAGCAGTCTCGGGCAGACAACCTCCTACGAGCAGTACTTC	CASSLGQTTSYEQYF
few	TRBV7-2	TRBD2	TRBJ2-5	TGTGCCAGCAGCTTAAGGAGCGGGGGACGGCAAGAGACCCAGTACTTC	CASSLRSGGRQETQYF
-	TRBV12-3/TRBV12-4	-	TRBJ1-2	TGTGCCAGCAGACCCCCGTTGGGGCTCTATGGCTACACCTTC	CASRPPLGLYGYTF
few	TRBV3-1	TRBD2	TRBJ2-5	TGTGCCAGCAGCCTGATCCGGACTAGCGGGAGGGGAGAGACCCAGTACTTC	CASSLIRTSGRGETQYF
few	TRBV5-1	TRBD1	TRBJ1-6	TGCGCCAGACCGACAGGGAGGTCACCCCTCCACTTT	CARPTGRSPLHF
few	TRBV7-2	-	TRBJ1-2	TGTGCCAGCAGCCGAGGACAACAGGGAACCTATGGCTACACCTTC	CASSRGQQGTYGYTF
-	TRBV11-2	TRBD2	TRBJ2-1	TGTGCCAGCAGCGTCTTAGCGGGGGGGCCCCCCTACAATGAGCAGTTCTTC	CASSVLAGGPPYNEQFF
few	TRBV20-1	-	TRBJ2-5	TGCAGTGCTAGAGATCTCGGCGCCGGCGGGGAGACCCAGTACTTC	CSARDLGAGGETQYF
-	TRBV6-6	TRBD2	TRBJ2-1	TGTGCCAGCAGTCCCCGAGGGCGGGGGGATTGGAATGAGCAGTTCTTC	CASSPRGRGDWNEQFF
once	TRBV7-2	-	TRBJ2-1	TGTGCCAGCAGCGGGACTCTTGGAGGGTCCTACAATGAGCAGTTCTTC	CASSGTLGGSYNEQFF
few	TRBV12-5	-	TRBJ2-5	TGTGCTAGTGGTTTTTGGCCGACTTCTCAAGAGACCCAGTACTTC	CASGFWPTSQETQYF
-	TRBV20-1	-	TRBJ1-6	TGCAGTGCTAGGACCATGACCTATAATTCACCCCTCCACTTT	CSARTMTYNSPLHF
few	TRBV3-1	-	TRBJ2-1	TGTGCCAGCAGCTTTAAAGGGGGAGTTGGTGAGCAGTTCTTC	CASSFKGGVGEQFF
many	TRBV6-1	TRBD2	TRBJ2-5	TGTGCCAGCAGTCTAGCGGGGGGTATTCAAGAGACCCAGTACTTC	CASSLAGGIQETQYF
-	TRBV19	-	TRBJ1-1	TGTGCCAGTAGTATGGTGGCAGGGGCCCGAGGCACTGAAGCTTTCTTT	CASSMVAGARGTEAFF
-	TRBV18	TRBD2	TRBJ2-3	TGTGCCAGCTCACCCTCAGGACTAGTCGCAGATACGCAGTATTTT	CASSPSGLVADTQYF
few	TRBV6-6	TRBD2	TRBJ2-1	TGTGCCAGCAGGCCCGTAGCGGGAGGGCCGTATGAGCAGTTCTTC	CASRPVAGGPYEQFF
few	TRBV29-1	-	TRBJ2-1	TGCAGCGTTGGACCAAGCTCCTACAATGAGCAGTTCTTC	CSVGPSSYNEQFF
-	TRBV28	TRBD2	TRBJ2-7	TGTGCCAGCATCTCGGGGGGTTCGTGGGAGCAGTACTTC	CASISGGSWEQYF
-	TRBV4-2	-	TRBJ2-6	TGTGCCAGCAGCCAAAGGGAGGGACAGCTAGCTGGGGCCAACGTCCTGACTTTC	CASSQREGQLAGANVLTF
-	TRBV10-3	TRBD1	TRBJ2-5	TGTGCCATCAGCTACGACAGGGTCGAGACCCAGTACTTC	CAISYDRVETQYF
-	TRBV5-1	TRBD1	TRBJ2-4	TGCGCCAGCAGCCAGGGACAGGGGGCCCTACAGTACTTC	CASSQGQGALQYF
-	TRBV9	TRBD1	TRBJ1-1	TGTGCCAGCAGCCCCTCCGGACAGGGGGCCACTGAAGCTTTCTTT	CASSPSGQGATEAFF
few	TRBV3-1	-	TRBJ2-6	TGTGCCAGCAGCCAAGACTCCTACAGGAGTGGGGCCAACGTCCTGACTTTC	CASSQDSYRSGANVLTF
-	TRBV10-1	TRBD2	TRBJ2-1	TGCGCCAGCTCCGGGACTAGCAGGTACAATGAGCAGTTCTTC	CASSGTSRYNEQFF
once	TRBV12-3/TRBV12-4	-	TRBJ2-6	TGTGCCAGCAGAACGACAGCCTCTGGGGCCAACGTCCTGACTTTC	CASRTTASGANVLTF
-	TRBV12-3/TRBV12-4	-	TRBJ2-7	TGTGCCAGCAGTGGTTCCGGGACCGAGAGCTCCTACGAGCAGTGCTTC	CASSGSGTESSYEQCF
-	TRBV30	-	TRBJ2-3	TGTGCCTGGAAGCCCGGCGGAGATACGCAGTATTTT	CAWKPGGDTQYF
few	TRBV10-3	TRBD2	TRBJ2-1	TGTGCCATCAGTGACGCGGCGGGAGAATACAATGAGCAGTTCTTC	CAISDAAGEYNEQFF